These 11 T cell receptor beta chains originate from one sample sequenced in a study of shared clonotypes between healthy human individuals. Generated by immunoSEQ multiplex PCR, the TCRdb table keeps only in-frame clones and is missing some. The sample has 2,500,000 or so clones, around nine tenths seen once. Sequencing was done on a sample of naive CD4+ T cells sorted from blood. The subset denotes: CD45RA+ positively selected. All receptors come from a man aged 18 to 30 in good health.

CDR3 sequence reads: CASSLGTGVGKLFF. CDR3 nucleotides: TGTGCCAGCAGTCTCGGGACAGGGGTTGGAAAACTGTTTTTT. The rearrangement uses TRBV6-5 and TRBJ1-4, with 10 nucleotides matching TRBD1. CDR1 and CDR2 (germline): MNHEY, SVGAGI. The CDR3 has 14 residues. With 5 bases clipped from V and 10 bases from J, the junction kept 7 bases outside the gene matches.

With respect to this clone: The sample carries other DNA sequences with the same CDR3. V and J are TRBV7-9 and TRBJ2-1, with D unresolved. The V gene's germline CDR1 is SEHNR and CDR2 FQNEAQ (reference sequence). CDR3 size: 11 residues. V shed 1 base and J shed 6 bases, with 1 base lying between them. The CDR3 DNA follows: TGTGCCAGCAGCTTAGTCAATGAGCAGTTCTTC. Translated: CASSLVNEQFF.

This chain connects TRBV6-8 to TRBJ2-4, with D perhaps TRBD2 (6 bases). CDR3 length: 14 amino acids. Trimming shortened V by 8 bases and J by 0 bases, and 11 bases separated the two germline ends. CDR1 is MNHGY and CDR2 is SAAAGT in the germline V gene. CDR3 sequence (DNA): TGTGCCAGCCGCGGGGATATAGCCAAAAACATTCAGTACTTC. It yields the protein CASRGDIAKNIQYF.

This rearrangement joins TRBV7-9 to TRBJ2-5, with D perhaps matching TRBD1 (6 bases). Trimming shortened V by 5 bases and J by 4 bases, and 17 bases separated the two germline ends. Germline V gene lookup returns CDR1 SEHNR and CDR2 FQNEAQ (reference sequence). The CDR3 totals 15 residues. The CDR3 bases are TGTGCCAGCAGCGATAGTGGCTTCAGGGGAGAGACCCAGTACTTC. Translation: CASSDSGFRGETQYF.

A word on this clone: One end of the junction does not line up with germline, which may come from a read error. The chain uses TRBV19 and TRBJ1-6; tentatively, D is TRBD1 (5 bases). The CDR3 extends over 17 amino acids. Germline V CDR1 and CDR2: LNHDA, SQIVND (reference sequence). The CDR3 DNA sequence: TGTGCCAGTAGAATAGGGGACGTCGGATACTATAATTCACCCCTCCACTTT. It translates to CASRIGDVGYYNSPLHF.

The gene calls are TRBV28 and TRBJ1-6; TRBD1 matches 11 bases. CDR3 length equals 17 residues. V lost 2 bases to trimming and J lost 9 bases; unmatched junction nucleotides: 9. Germline CDR1 MDHEN, CDR2 SYDVKM. The CDR3 spells CASSLPMTGTGGSPLHF. The CDR3 DNA follows: TGTGCCAGCAGTTTACCAATGACCGGGACAGGGGGTTCACCCCTCCACTTT.

This clone showed up just once. The chain has TRBV5-1 and TRBJ2-3; 13 nucleotides agree with TRBD2. V lost 6 bases and J lost 4; bases outside the gene matches: 8. Germline CDR1 and CDR2: SGHRS and YFSETQ. The CDR3 totals 16 residues. The CDR3 loop reads CASTRLAGGASDTQYF. The CDR3 DNA reads TGCGCCAGCACCCGACTAGCGGGGGGAGCTTCAGATACGCAGTATTTT.

The V and J genes are TRBV5-4 and TRBJ2-2; D call uncertain. The CDR3 runs to 17 residues. The germline gives CDR1 SGHNT, CDR2 YYREEE (reference sequence). V lost 4 bases and J 5 bases, leaving 21 bases between the germline ends. DNA for the CDR3: TGTGCCAGCAGCAACCCTGGAACCATAACCCAGACCGGGGAGCTGTTTTTT. It specifies CASSNPGTITQTGELFF.

V gene TRBV30 combines with J gene TRBJ2-3; 7 nucleotides line up with TRBD2. Unmatched junction bases numbered 9, after V lost 6 bases and J lost 3 bases. Germline-derived CDR1 and CDR2 are GTSNPN and SVGIG (reference sequence). This CDR3 spans 14 amino acids. In nucleotides, the CDR3 is TGTGCCTGCCGGGACTATAAGAGGACAGATACGCAGTATTTT. This gives the protein CACRDYKRTDTQYF.

The CDR3 coding sequence is TGTGCCAGCAGCTCGGACAGGGGGATATCTGGAAACACCATATATTTT. As protein: CASSSDRGISGNTIYF. The chain has TRBV5-6 and TRBJ1-3; 10 nucleotides align to TRBD1. The germline V gene encodes CDR1 SGHDT and CDR2 YYEEEE. The CDR3 loop spans 16 amino acids. Trimming removed 3 bases from V and 1 base from J; junction bases left unmatched: 4.

The rearrangement joins TRBV2 to TRBJ1-1, with D perhaps matching TRBD1 (5 bases). CDR1 and CDR2 from the germline V gene are SNHLY and FYNNEI. V shed 3 bases and J shed 4 bases, with 12 bases lying between them. CDR3 length: 14 amino acids. The DNA of the CDR3 is TGTGCCAGCAGTGATCAGGGCGCGCCCACTGAAGCTTTCTTT. This encodes CASSDQGAPTEAFF.